The 4 T cell receptor beta chains given below trace back to one sample, sequenced in a study of cytomegalovirus exposure and HLA in healthy donors. Both 60 Vbeta primers and 13 Jbeta primers went into the PCR. This table comes from immunoSEQ multiplex PCR, and its TCRdb copy is limited to in-frame clones, with some not included. The table shows about 170,000 clones, with 76% occurring only once. Sequenced: PBMCs. Receptors were obtained from a female donor in good health and CMV-seronegative.

The V gene is TRBV4-2, the J gene TRBJ2-2; TRBD2 is a possible D gene (6 bases). V lost 1 base and J 6 bases, leaving 9 bases between the germline ends. CDR1 is LGHNA, CDR2 YNFKEQ, per germline. There are 14 residues in the CDR3. Written as DNA, the CDR3 is TGTGCCAGCAGCCAAGGAGGGGAGGCCGGGGAGCTGTTTTTT. Translated: CASSQGGEAGELFF.

This chain uses TRBV30 with TRBJ2-3; no reliable D call. Germline CDR1 reads GTSNPN; CDR2 reads SVGIG (reference sequence). CDR3 length: 13 amino acids. Deletions cut 3 bases from V and 0 bases from J, with 7 bases between. CDR3 amino acids: CAWRRVSTDTQYF. CDR3 DNA: TGTGCCTGGAGGCGAGTGAGCACAGATACGCAGTATTTT.

The chain has TRBV30 and TRBJ1-6; D is unresolved. Trimming removed 0 bases at V and 16 bases at J, with 13 bases between. Germline CDR1 is GTSNPN and CDR2 is SVGIG (reference sequence). The CDR3 consists of 12 residues. The CDR3 spells CAWSVRQTRLHF. For the CDR3, the DNA is TGTGCCTGGAGTGTCAGGCAAACGCGACTCCACTTT.

V gene TRBV4-3 combines with J gene TRBJ1-2; unclear D gene. This CDR3 is 14 amino acids long. Germline lookup yields CDR1 LGHNA and CDR2 YSLEER. Trimming pared 4 bases from V and 0 bases from J, leaving 9 bases between. The CDR3 is CASSPERANYGYTF. DNA for the CDR3: TGCGCCAGCAGCCCCGAACGAGCTAACTATGGCTACACCTTC.